This T cell receptor beta chain was documented in a study of T cells in Graves' hyperthyroidism and ophthalmopathy. No progression to ophthalmopathy during 18 months of follow-up defined stable disease. Reasons for excluding patients were uncontrolled infection, other autoimmune disease, pregnancy or lactation. Diagnoses used clinical symptoms, serum thyroxine and TRAb, thyroid ultrasound and orbital computed tomography. Study findings and constraints: Classification by a 13 V-J model distinguished ophthalmopathy from stable hyperthyroidism.

Germline values: CDR1 DFQATT, CDR2 SNEGSKA (reference sequence). CDR3 length: 15 amino acids. With 5 bases clipped from V and 5 bases from J, the junction kept 11 bases outside the gene matches. Researchers amplified the TCR beta CDR3 regions from RNA transcripts. HTBI primers were used for first-round RT-PCR of the TCR CDR3. TCRdb reanalysed the multiplex PCR reads using MiXCR and keeps one entry per CDR3 protein. This repertoire shows 800,000 or so distinct CDR3 sequences, roughly 40% found once; its top ten account for approximately 10%. This clonotype appeared a few times. Antigen specificity is unknown.

Sequenced: blood. This chain uses TRBV20-1 with TRBJ1-4; TRBD1 agrees at 7 bases. This clonotype was obtained from a man in his late teens or twenties with Graves' hyperthyroidism. The CDR3 loop reads CSAPDSGRGNEKLFF. In DNA form, the CDR3 reads TGCAGTGCTCCCGACAGCGGCAGGGGGAATGAAAAACTGTTTTTT.